This T cell receptor (beta chain) was captured by sequencing in a study of vaccination and CD4 T cells after COVID-19. Sequence data for DNA of cultured CD4+ T cells were generated by the Oncomine TCR Beta short-read assay. TCRdb independently ran MiXCR on the PCR reads; one entry per CDR3 protein. This repertoire shows several thousand distinct CDR3 sequences, roughly 17% found once; its top ten account for around a fifth. Treatment indicated: roughly 10-day PBMC culture with coronavirus spike peptide pools or control peptides (ViraFEST assay). ViraFEST expanded antigen-specific T cells with peptide pools, then sequenced TCRs. Every positive PCR date fell between March and December 2020, earlier than the US Alpha, Beta and Delta variants. In its sample, this clonotype is medium-sized. What it binds is not known. Trimming took off 4 bases at V and 14 bases at J, with 16 bases between the two ends. This CDR3 is 13 amino acids long. Germline values: CDR1 SGHNT, CDR2 YYREEE (reference sequence).

Sequences were obtained from CD4+ T cells from blood, cultured in vitro. The V gene is TRBV5-4, the J gene TRBJ1-6; D remains ambiguous. This sequence was found in a human donor who had recovered from COVID-19. In DNA form, the CDR3 reads TGTGCCAGCAGCCCCGGGCCAGAAAGGACCCTCCACTTT. It encodes CASSPGPERTLHF.